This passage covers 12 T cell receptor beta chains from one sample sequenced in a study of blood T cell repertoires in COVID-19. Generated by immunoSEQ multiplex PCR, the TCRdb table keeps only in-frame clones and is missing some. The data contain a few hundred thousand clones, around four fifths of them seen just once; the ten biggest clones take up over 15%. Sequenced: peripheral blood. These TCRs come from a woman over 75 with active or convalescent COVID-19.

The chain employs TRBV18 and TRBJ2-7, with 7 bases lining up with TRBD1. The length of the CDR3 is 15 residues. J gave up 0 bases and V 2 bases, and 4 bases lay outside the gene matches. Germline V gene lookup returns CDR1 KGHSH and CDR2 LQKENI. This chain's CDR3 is CASSPWAGGSYEQYF. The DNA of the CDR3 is TGTGCCAGCTCACCATGGGCAGGGGGCTCCTACGAGCAGTACTTC.

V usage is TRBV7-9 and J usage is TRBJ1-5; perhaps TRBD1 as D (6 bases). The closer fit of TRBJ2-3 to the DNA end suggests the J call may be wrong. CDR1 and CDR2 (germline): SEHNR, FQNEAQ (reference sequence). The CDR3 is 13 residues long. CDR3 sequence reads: CASSSRRDTPQYF. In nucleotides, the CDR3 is TGTGCCAGCAGCTCTCGACGGGACACTCCCCAGTATTTT.

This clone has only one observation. The CDR3 region has the DNA TGTGCCAGCAGTTACTCGTTGGCCCCGGCGGGGTATTTT. Encoded protein: CASSYSLAPAGYF. The chain uses TRBV6-2 or TRBV6-3 and TRBJ2-3; possible D gene TRBD2, 5 bases. The germline V gene has CDR1 MNHEY and CDR2 SVGEGT. The CDR3 totals 13 residues. Trimming left V 0 bases short and J 14 bases short, with 15 bases between.

The CDR3 spells CASSFYGQGRTEAFF. The CDR3 DNA reads as TGTGCCAGCAGCTTCTACGGACAGGGTAGGACTGAAGCTTTCTTT. V is TRBV7-8 and J is TRBJ1-1; TRBD1 agrees at 8 bases. CDR3 length: 15 amino acids. Germline CDR1 SGHVS, CDR2 FQNEAQ. Trimming at V came to 3 bases and at J to 5 bases, leaving 8 bases not matched to a gene.

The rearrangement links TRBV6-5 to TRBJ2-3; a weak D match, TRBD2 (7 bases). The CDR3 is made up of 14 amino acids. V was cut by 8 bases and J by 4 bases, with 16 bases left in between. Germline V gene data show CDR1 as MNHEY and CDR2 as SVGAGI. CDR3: CASGGAHQADTQYF. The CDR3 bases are TGTGCCAGCGGGGGGGCGCACCAGGCAGATACGCAGTATTTT.

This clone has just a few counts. CDR3 sequence reads: CASSLAAGTDYYEQYF. In DNA, the CDR3 is TGTGCCAGCAGCCTCGCCGCCGGGACAGACTACTACGAGCAGTACTTC. This chain links TRBV7-6 with TRBJ2-7; 7 positions agree with TRBD1. The CDR3 loop spans 16 amino acids. Germline-derived CDR1 and CDR2 are SGHVS and FNYEAQ. The junction had 13 bases not matched to a gene; V was cut back by 5 bases and J by 3 bases. The variable domain in full, completed from reference TRBV7-6 and TRBJ2-7, reads GAGVSQSPRYKVTKRGQDVALRCDPISGHVSLYWYRQALGQGPEFLTYFNYEAQQDKSGLPNDRFSAERPEGSISTLTIQRTEQRDSAMYRCASSLAAGTDYYEQYFGPGTRLTVT.

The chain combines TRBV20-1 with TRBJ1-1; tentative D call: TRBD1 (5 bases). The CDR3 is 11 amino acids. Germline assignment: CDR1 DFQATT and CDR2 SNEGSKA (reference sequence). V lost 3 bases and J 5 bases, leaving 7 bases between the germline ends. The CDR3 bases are TGCAGTGCTAGGGGGCAGACTGAAGCTTTCTTT. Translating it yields CSARGQTEAFF.

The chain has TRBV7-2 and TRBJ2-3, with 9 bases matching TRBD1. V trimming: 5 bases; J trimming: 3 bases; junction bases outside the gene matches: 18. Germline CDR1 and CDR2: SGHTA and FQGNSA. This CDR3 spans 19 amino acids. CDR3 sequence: CASSGLGQGGGTQTDTQYF. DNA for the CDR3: TGTGCCAGCAGCGGGCTGGGACAGGGTGGAGGAACACAAACAGATACGCAGTATTTT.

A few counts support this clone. CDR3: CASSFTALSSYEQYF. CDR3 sequence (DNA): TGTGCCAGCAGCTTTACAGCCCTCTCCTCCTACGAGCAGTACTTC. The rearrangement uses TRBV7-2 and TRBJ2-7; D unclear. The germline gives CDR1 SGHTA, CDR2 FQGNSA. The CDR3 extends over 15 amino acids. Trimming took 3 bases from V and 0 from J, leaving 12 bases between them.

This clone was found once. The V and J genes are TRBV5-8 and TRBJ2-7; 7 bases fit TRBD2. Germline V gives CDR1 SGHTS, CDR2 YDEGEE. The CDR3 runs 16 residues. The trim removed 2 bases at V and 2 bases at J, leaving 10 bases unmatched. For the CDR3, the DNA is TGTGCCAGCAGCTTTAACCGTCCAGGACTAGCCTACGAGCAGTACTTC. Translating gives CASSFNRPGLAYEQYF.

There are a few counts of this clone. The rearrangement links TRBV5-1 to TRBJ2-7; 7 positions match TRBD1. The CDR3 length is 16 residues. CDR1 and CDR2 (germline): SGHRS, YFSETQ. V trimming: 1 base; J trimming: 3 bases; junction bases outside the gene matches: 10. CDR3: CASSLTPRDRVYEQYF. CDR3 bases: TGCGCCAGCAGCTTGACCCCCCGGGACAGAGTCTACGAGCAGTACTTC.

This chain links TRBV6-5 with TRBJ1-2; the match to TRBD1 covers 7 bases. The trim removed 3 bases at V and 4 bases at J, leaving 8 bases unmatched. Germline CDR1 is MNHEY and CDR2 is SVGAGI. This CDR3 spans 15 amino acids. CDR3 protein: CASSYRGTDVYGYTF. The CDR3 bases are TGTGCCAGCAGTTATAGAGGGACAGACGTCTATGGCTACACCTTC.